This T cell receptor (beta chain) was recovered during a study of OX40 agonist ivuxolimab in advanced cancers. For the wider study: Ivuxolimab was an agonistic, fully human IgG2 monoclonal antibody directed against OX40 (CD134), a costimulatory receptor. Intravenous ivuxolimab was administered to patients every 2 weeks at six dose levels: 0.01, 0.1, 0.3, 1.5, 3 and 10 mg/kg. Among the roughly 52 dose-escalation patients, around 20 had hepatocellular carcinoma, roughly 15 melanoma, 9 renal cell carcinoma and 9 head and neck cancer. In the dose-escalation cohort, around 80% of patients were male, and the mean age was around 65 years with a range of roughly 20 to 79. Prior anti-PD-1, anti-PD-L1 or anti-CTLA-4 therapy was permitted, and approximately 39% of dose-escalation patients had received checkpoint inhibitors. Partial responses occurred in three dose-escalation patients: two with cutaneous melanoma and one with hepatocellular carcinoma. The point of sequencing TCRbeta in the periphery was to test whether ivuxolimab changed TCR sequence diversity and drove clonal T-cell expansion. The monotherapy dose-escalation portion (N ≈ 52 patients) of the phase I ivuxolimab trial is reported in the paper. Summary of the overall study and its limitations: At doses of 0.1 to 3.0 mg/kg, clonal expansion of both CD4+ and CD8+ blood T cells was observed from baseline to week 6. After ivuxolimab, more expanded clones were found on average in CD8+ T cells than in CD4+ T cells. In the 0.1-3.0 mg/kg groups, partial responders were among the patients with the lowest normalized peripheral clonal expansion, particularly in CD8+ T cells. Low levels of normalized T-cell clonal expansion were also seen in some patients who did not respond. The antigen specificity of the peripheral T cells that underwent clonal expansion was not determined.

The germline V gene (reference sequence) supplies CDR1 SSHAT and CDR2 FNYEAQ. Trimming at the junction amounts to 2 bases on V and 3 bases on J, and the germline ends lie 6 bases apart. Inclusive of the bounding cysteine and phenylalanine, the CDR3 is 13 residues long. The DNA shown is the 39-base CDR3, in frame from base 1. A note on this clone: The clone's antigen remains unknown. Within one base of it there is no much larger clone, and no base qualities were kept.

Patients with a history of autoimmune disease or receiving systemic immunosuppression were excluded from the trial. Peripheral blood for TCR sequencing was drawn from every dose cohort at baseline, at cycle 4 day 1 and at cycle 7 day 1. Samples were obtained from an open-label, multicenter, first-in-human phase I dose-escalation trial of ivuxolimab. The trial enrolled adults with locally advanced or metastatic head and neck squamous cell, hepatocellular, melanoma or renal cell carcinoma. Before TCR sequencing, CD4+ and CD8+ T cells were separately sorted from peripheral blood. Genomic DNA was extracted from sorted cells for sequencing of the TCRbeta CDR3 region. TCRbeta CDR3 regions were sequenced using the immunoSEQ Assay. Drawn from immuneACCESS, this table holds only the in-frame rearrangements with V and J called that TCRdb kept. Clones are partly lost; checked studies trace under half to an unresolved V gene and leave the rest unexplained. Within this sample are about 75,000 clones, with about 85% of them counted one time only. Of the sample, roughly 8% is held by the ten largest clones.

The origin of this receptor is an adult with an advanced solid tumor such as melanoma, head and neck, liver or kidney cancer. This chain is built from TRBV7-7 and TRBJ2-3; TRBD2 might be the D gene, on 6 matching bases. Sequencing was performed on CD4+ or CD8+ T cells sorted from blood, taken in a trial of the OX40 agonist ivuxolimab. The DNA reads TGTGCCAGCAGCTTAAGCGGGACAGATACGCAGTATTTT. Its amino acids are CASSLSGTDTQYF.